Described below is a single T cell receptor (beta chain) sequence and its context. Its specificity is unknown. The data originate from a study of cytomegalovirus exposure and HLA in healthy donors. PCR employed 60 Vbeta and 13 Jbeta primers. Assay: immunoSEQ multiplex PCR; the TCRdb copy retains only in-frame clones and omits some. The table records more than 150,000 clones, 75% to 90% of them present only once. The CDR3 sequence is 16 residues long. Trimming took 6 bases from V and 7 from J; bases not matched to a gene: 9. Germline-derived CDR1 and CDR2 are SNHLY and FYNNEI. Study-wide points: Presence/absence analyses rested on an assumption that sequencing depth was roughly uniform across donors.

Sequenced: PBMCs. The rearrangement uses TRBV2 and TRBJ1-4; 12 bases match TRBD1. This TCR was recovered from a girl aged 5-17 years in good health and CMV-seropositive. In DNA, the CDR3 is TGTGCCAGCAGATCCGGGACAGGGGGCCGGACTGAAAAACTGTTTTTT. This sequence encodes CASRSGTGGRTEKLFF. Supplemented by reference TRBV2 and TRBJ1-4, the full variable domain reads EPEVTQTPSHQVTQMGQEVILRCVPISNHLYFYWYRQILGQKVEFLVSFYNNEISEKSEIFDDQFSVERPDGSNFTLKIRSTKLEDSAMYFCASRSGTGGRTEKLFFGSGTQLSVL.